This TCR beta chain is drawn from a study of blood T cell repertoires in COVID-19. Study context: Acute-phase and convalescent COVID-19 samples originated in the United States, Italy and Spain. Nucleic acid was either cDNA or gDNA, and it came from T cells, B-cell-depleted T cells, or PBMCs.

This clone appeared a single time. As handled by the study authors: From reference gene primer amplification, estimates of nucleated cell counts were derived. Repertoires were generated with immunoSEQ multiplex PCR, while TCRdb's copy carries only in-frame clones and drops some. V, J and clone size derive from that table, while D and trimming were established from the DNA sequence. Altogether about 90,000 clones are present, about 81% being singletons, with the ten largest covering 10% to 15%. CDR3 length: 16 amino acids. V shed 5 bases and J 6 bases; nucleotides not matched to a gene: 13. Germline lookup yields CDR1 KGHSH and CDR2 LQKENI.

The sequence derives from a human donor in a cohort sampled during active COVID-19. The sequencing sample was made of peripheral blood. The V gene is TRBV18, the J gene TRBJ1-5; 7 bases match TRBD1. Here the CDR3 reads CASSSRPSQGGQPQHF. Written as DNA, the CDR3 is TGTGCCAGCTCATCACGACCGAGTCAGGGGGGTCAGCCCCAGCATTTT.